This paragraph covers one T cell receptor beta chain sequence. This sample was taken from a study of shared clonotypes between healthy human individuals. Across the whole study: Donor ages ranged 18 to 49 years: a couple of women, a few men.

The V gene's germline CDR1 is KGHSH and CDR2 LQKENI. V gave up 3 bases and J gave up 0 bases; unmatched junction bases: 5. There are 16 residues in the CDR3. Each cell subset's genomic DNA was divided evenly among several immunoSEQ plates. The method was immunoSEQ multiplex PCR; TCRdb's version includes in-frame clones alone and lacks a portion of them. The table lists over 2 million clones, less than 95% of them singletons. The chain combines TRBV18 with TRBJ1-2; 9 nucleotides match TRBD1. Sequencing was done on a sample of naive CD4+ T cells from PBMCs. The sample's subset: CD45RA+ positively selected. The sequence was collected from a man between 18 and 35 years old in good health. Some clones in this sample may be carry-over from other donors' samples. The CDR3 protein is CASSPYTGGANYGYTF. The DNA for the CDR3 is TGTGCCAGCTCACCCTATACAGGGGGCGCTAACTATGGCTACACCTTC.